These T cell receptor beta chains were read from a single sample in a study of blood T cell repertoires in COVID-19. This table comes from immunoSEQ multiplex PCR, and its TCRdb copy is limited to in-frame clones, with some not included. Among around 250,000 clones, under 90% were seen once, and the ten largest hold around 15%. What was sequenced was PBMCs or T cells enriched from blood (not recorded which). The receptors derive from a young man who had recovered from COVID-19. Each CDR3 is given with its conserved first and last residue. D genes are given only for firm matches. Clone size is stated in some rows and not others, as once, few, many or a class when expanded.

>.|TRBD2|TRBV30|TRBJ2-1
CAWITFTPGLAGGSDEQFF
TGTGCCTGGATAACCTTTACTCCGGGACTAGCGGGAGGCTCGGATGAGCAGTTCTTC
>few|TRBD1|TRBV19|TRBJ1-2
CASSHPGQGLGYTF
TGTGCCAGTAGCCACCCGGGACAGGGGCTCGGCTACACCTTC
>.|TRBD1|TRBV27|TRBJ2-7
CASSYRQGAYEQYF
TGTGCCAGCAGTTATAGGCAGGGGGCTTACGAGCAGTACTTC
>.|.|TRBV3-1/TRBV3-2|TRBJ1-2
CASSQGGQKGGGYTF
TGTGCCAGCAGCCAAGGGGGGCAGAAAGGAGGTGGCTACACCTTC
>.|.|TRBV7-8|TRBJ1-2
CASSLGGGVGYGYTF
TGTGCCAGCAGCTTAGGTGGCGGGGTTGGCTATGGCTACACCTTC
>.|.|TRBV6-1|TRBJ2-7
CASSEAAGRLDEQYF
TGTGCCAGCAGTGAAGCGGCAGGGAGGTTAGACGAGCAGTACTTC
>.|.|TRBV5-4|TRBJ1-6
CASNLQAGGLNSPLHF
TGTGCCAGCAACCTACAAGCGGGAGGACTTAATTCACCCCTCCACTTT
>.|.|TRBV11-3|TRBJ1-1
CASSLSEPSRKAFF
TGTGCCAGCAGCTTATCCGAACCGAGCCGAAAAGCTTTCTTT
>.|.|TRBV2|TRBJ1-3
CASSDPVSGNTIYF
TGTGCCAGCAGTGACCCGGTCTCTGGAAACACCATATATTTT
>.|.|TRBV19|TRBJ2-1
CASTPRGSGLPGHNEQFF
TGTGCCAGTACTCCGAGGGGTAGCGGCCTACCGGGCCACAATGAGCAGTTCTTC
>.|.|TRBV19|TRBJ2-5
CASSLTGETQYF
TGTGCCAGTAGTCTCACGGGGGAGACCCAGTACTTC
>.|.|TRBV28|TRBJ1-5
CASSSGLPGQPQHF
TGTGCCAGCAGTTCGGGACTGCCTGGTCAGCCCCAGCATTTT
>.|.|TRBV9|TRBJ2-3
CASKEGPGDTQYF
TGTGCCAGCAAGGAGGGCCCGGGAGATACGCAGTATTTT
>few|.|TRBV2|TRBJ2-1
CASSGFGYNEQFF
TGTGCCAGCTCAGGGTTCGGGTACAATGAGCAGTTCTTC
>.|TRBD1|TRBV5-6|TRBJ2-7
CASSPGTETYEQYF
TGTGCCAGCAGCCCAGGGACAGAAACCTACGAGCAGTACTTC
>few|TRBD1|TRBV4-2|TRBJ1-2
CASSRRDSSNYGYTF
TGTGCCAGCAGCCGGAGGGACAGCTCTAACTATGGCTACACCTTC
>.|TRBD2|TRBV19|TRBJ2-5
CASSPGTSGQETQYF
TGTGCCAGTAGTCCCGGGACTAGCGGGCAAGAGACCCAGTACTTC
>.|TRBD1|TRBV3-1/TRBV3-2|TRBJ2-2
CASSRDRGIGELFF
TGTGCCAGCAGCCGGGACAGGGGCATCGGGGAGCTGTTTTTT
>.|.|TRBV7-2|TRBJ1-1
CASSPPSVNTEAFF
TGTGCCAGCAGCCCCCCGAGTGTGAACACTGAAGCTTTCTTT
>.|.|TRBV28|TRBJ2-1
CASSVWNKGGYNEQFF
TGTGCCAGCAGTGTTTGGAACAAAGGGGGTTACAATGAGCAGTTCTTC
>few|TRBD2|TRBV7-6|TRBJ2-1
CASSRQGTSPSSYNEQFF
TGTGCCAGCAGCCGACAAGGGACTAGCCCGAGCTCCTACAATGAGCAGTTCTTC
>.|.|TRBV6-5|TRBJ1-4
CASSSSSFELFF
TGTGCCAGCAGCAGTTCTAGTTTTGAACTGTTTTTT
>.|TRBD2|TRBV2|TRBJ2-7
CASSEPSGRMKEQYF
TGTGCCAGCAGTGAACCTAGCGGGAGAATGAAAGAGCAGTACTTC
>.|TRBD1|TRBV4-1|TRBJ1-4
CASSQKSGQTNEKLFF
TGCGCCAGCAGCCAGAAATCGGGACAGACTAATGAAAAACTGTTTTTT
>.|TRBD1|TRBV5-5|TRBJ1-2
CASSSTGKIYGYTF
TGTGCCAGCAGCTCGACAGGGAAGATCTATGGCTACACCTTC
>.|TRBD2|TRBV3-1/TRBV3-2|TRBJ2-1
CASSPGLAGGYEQFF
TGTGCCAGCAGCCCCGGACTAGCGGGGGGGTATGAGCAGTTCTTC
>.|TRBD1|TRBV3-1/TRBV3-2|TRBJ1-6
CASNQDRGNSPLHF
TGTGCCAGCAACCAGGACAGGGGTAATTCACCCCTCCACTTT
>once|.|TRBV5-1|TRBJ1-1
CASSQTEASTEAFF
TGCGCCAGCAGCCAAACGGAGGCTAGCACTGAAGCTTTCTTT